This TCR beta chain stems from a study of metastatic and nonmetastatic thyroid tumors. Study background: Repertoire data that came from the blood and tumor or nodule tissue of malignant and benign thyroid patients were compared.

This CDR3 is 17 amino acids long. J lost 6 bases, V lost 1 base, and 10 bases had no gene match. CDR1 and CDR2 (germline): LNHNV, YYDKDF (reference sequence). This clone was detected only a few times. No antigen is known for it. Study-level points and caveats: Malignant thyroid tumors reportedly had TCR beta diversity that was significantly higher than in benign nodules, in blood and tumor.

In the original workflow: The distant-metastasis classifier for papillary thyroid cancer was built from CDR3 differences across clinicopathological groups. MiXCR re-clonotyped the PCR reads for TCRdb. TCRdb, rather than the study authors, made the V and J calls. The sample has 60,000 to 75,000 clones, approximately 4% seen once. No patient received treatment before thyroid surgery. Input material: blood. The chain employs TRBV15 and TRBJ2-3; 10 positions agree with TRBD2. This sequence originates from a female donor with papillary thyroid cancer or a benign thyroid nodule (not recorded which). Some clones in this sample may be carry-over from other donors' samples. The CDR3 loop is CATSRGYSGRTGDTQYF. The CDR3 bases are TGTGCCACCAGCAGAGGTTATAGCGGGAGGACGGGTGATACGCAGTATTTT.